This TCR beta chain originates from a study of OX40 agonist ivuxolimab in advanced cancers. This clone is a singleton in its sample. Antigen unknown. TCRdb keeps only in-frame clones here, not all; method: immunoSEQ multiplex PCR. The sample carries approximately 15,000 clones, nearly 80% recorded once. Study outcomes and limitations: Also showing low normalized T-cell clonal expansion were some of the nonresponders.

The CDR3 contains 15 residues. V lost 5 bases to trimming and J lost 1 base, with 15 bases between them. From germline, CDR1 is LNHNV and CDR2 YYDKDF (reference sequence). The specimen comprised CD4+ or CD8+ T cells sorted from blood, sampled in a trial of the OX40 agonist ivuxolimab. The clonotype was recovered from an adult with an advanced solid tumor such as melanoma, head and neck, liver or kidney cancer. V gene TRBV15 combines with J gene TRBJ2-7, with D tentatively TRBD1 (5 bases). In DNA, the CDR3 is TGTGCCACCAGCCCAGGACATACTTTATCCTACGAGCAGTACTTC. Protein: CATSPGHTLSYEQYF.